This entry features one TCR beta chain sequence. The identical CDR3 is also encoded by other nucleotide sequences in the sample. The sample is drawn from a study of cytotoxic CD8 clonotypes in ibrutinib-treated CLL. The data were produced by immunoSEQ multiplex PCR, yet TCRdb's version contains in-frame clones alone and is incomplete. The sample consists of 330,000 or so clones, roughly two thirds of them appearing once. This material consisted of PBMCs, taken after 36 months of ibrutinib treatment. This sequence was found in a human donor with chronic lymphocytic leukemia.

The CDR3 sequence: CASSLDKETQYF. The CDR3 DNA reads as TGTGCCAGCAGCTTAGATAAAGAGACCCAGTACTTC. The chain has TRBV11-2 and TRBJ2-5, with D uncertain. Germline values: CDR1 SGHAT, CDR2 FQNNGV. Trimming took off 0 bases at V and 3 bases at J, with 2 bases between the two ends. The CDR3 is 12 residues long. Filled out from reference TRBV11-2 and TRBJ2-5, the complete variable domain reads EAGVAQSPRYKIIEKRQSVAFWCNPISGHATLYWYQQILGQGPKLLIQFQNNGVVDDSQLPKDRFSAERLKGVDSTLKIQPAKLEDSAVYLCASSLDKETQYFGPGTRLLVL.